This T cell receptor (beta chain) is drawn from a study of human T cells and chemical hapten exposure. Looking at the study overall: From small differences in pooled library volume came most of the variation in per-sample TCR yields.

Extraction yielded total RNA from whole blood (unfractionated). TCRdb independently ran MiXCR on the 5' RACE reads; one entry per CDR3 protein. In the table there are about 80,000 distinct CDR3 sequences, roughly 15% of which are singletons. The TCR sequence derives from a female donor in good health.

CDR3 DNA: TGCGCCAGCAGCCAAGACGGTGGTGGATCCGGCTACACCTTC. Its protein product is CASSQDGGGSGYTF. V and J are TRBV4-1 and TRBJ1-2; D uncertain. This CDR3 is 14 amino acids long. V was cut by 0 bases and J by 8 bases, with 13 bases left in between. Germline V CDR1 and CDR2: MGHRA, YSYEKL.